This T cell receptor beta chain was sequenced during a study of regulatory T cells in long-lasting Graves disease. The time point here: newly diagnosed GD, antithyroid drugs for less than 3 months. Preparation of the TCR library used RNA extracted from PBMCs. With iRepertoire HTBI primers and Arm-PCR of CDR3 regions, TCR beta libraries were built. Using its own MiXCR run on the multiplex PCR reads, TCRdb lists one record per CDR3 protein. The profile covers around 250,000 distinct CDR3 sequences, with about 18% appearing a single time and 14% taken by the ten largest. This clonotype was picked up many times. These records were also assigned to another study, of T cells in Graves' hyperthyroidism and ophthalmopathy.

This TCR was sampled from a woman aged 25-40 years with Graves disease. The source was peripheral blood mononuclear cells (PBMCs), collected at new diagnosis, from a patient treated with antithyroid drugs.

The CDR3 loop reads CASSQDGSGGETQYF. The CDR3 DNA reads as TGCGCCAGCAGCCAAGATGGTAGCGGGGGTGAGACCCAGTACTTC. The V call is TRBV4-1, the J call TRBJ2-5; 9 bases line up with TRBD2. The J segment lost 5 bases and the V segment lost 0 bases, leaving 4 bases of the junction unmatched. Germline V gives CDR1 MGHRA, CDR2 YSYEKL. There are 15 residues in the CDR3.